The T cell receptor (beta chain) under discussion was sequenced for a study of T cell responses to AZD1222 COVID-19 vaccine. Some clones are missing from TCRdb's copy, which holds only in-frame ones; the method was immunoSEQ multiplex PCR. The repertoire holds 100,000 to 150,000 clones, with around 94% as singletons. Here the sequenced sample was peripheral blood, taken on day 0 of AZD1222 vaccination. This clonotype was obtained from an adult in good health.

The DNA for the CDR3 is TGTGCCAGCAGCTCCGAGGGACGGGGCTATGGCTACACCTTC. It yields the protein CASSSEGRGYGYTF. This chain joins TRBV11-1 and TRBJ1-2; possibly TRBD1 for D (5 bases). Trimming shortened V by 4 bases and J by 4 bases, and 13 bases separated the two germline ends. Germline CDR1 is SGHAT and CDR2 is FQDESV (reference sequence). The CDR3 spans 14 residues.